One and the same sample provided the 4 T cell receptor beta chains below, sequenced in a study of T cell responses to AZD1222 COVID-19 vaccine. Method: immunoSEQ multiplex PCR; TCRdb's copy keeps in-frame clones and lacks some. Seen here are under 200,000 clones, 75% to 95% observed once, and the top ten hold about 4.4%. Specimen: peripheral blood, collected on day 0 of AZD1222 vaccination. Every receptor here comes from an adult in good health.

The chain joins TRBV12-2 to TRBJ2-7; TRBD2 is taken as the D call from the table, unchecked against the DNA. TRBV12-2 represents a pseudogene. The CDR3 has 20 residues. DNA for the CDR3: TGTGCAAGTCGCTTAGTGGTGTTACTAGCTGAACGACCTACCCCCTACGAGCAGTACTTC. Translation gives CASRLVVLLAERPTPYEQYF.

In this sample, this clone turned up a few times. The CDR3 DNA reads as TGCGCCAGCAGCTGGGGTCAGGGGCGGACTGAAGCTTTCTTT. Its protein product is CASSWGQGRTEAFF. The chain combines TRBV5-1 with TRBJ1-1, with D possibly being TRBD1 (6 bases). V lost 3 bases to trimming and J lost 5 bases, with 14 bases between them. Germline V CDR1 and CDR2: SGHRS, YFSETQ. CDR3 length equals 14 residues.

The V and J genes are TRBV11-3 and TRBJ2-1, with D possibly being TRBD1 (6 bases). The CDR3 consists of 16 residues. Trimming cost V 5 bases and J 2 bases, with 16 bases left between them. Germline loops: CDR1 SGHNT, CDR2 YENEEA. The CDR3 sequence: CASSRMGASTYNEQFF. The CDR3 DNA reads as TGTGCCAGCAGCCGCATGGGGGCCTCCACCTACAATGAGCAGTTCTTC.

In DNA form, the CDR3 reads TGTGCCAGCAGCCCCTGGGGGGAATCACCCCTCCACTTT. It codes for CASSPWGESPLHF. This sequence joins TRBV27 and TRBJ1-6, with a possible D match to TRBD1 (5 bases). Germline V gives CDR1 MNHEY, CDR2 SMNVEV (reference sequence). The CDR3 spans 13 residues. Trimming left V 6 bases short and J 10 bases short, with 13 bases between.